The source of this T cell receptor beta chain is a study of shared clonotypes between healthy human individuals. About the study: The cohort comprised two women and a few men. Their ages spanned 18 to 49 years.

This table comes from immunoSEQ multiplex PCR, and its TCRdb copy is limited to in-frame clones, with some not included. The sample contains about 960,000 clones, approximately 80% of which appear only once. The CDR3 sequence is 15 residues long. Only Caucasian adults living in Nashville, Tennessee made up the donor group. This clone came up once. What it recognizes is unknown. Study-wide results and limits: The genetic and exposure-history diversity represented was limited by few donors.

The sequenced material came from memory CD4+ T cells sorted from blood. Subset denoted: CD45RA-negative fraction. The chain uses TRBV21-1 and TRBJ1-1. TRBV21-1 is listed as a pseudogene. This TCR was sampled from a man aged 18 to 29 in good health. The CDR3 loop is CASSNRKDRCTEAFF. CDR3 DNA: TGTGCCAGCAGCAACCGGAAGGACCGTTGTACTGAAGCTTTCTTT.